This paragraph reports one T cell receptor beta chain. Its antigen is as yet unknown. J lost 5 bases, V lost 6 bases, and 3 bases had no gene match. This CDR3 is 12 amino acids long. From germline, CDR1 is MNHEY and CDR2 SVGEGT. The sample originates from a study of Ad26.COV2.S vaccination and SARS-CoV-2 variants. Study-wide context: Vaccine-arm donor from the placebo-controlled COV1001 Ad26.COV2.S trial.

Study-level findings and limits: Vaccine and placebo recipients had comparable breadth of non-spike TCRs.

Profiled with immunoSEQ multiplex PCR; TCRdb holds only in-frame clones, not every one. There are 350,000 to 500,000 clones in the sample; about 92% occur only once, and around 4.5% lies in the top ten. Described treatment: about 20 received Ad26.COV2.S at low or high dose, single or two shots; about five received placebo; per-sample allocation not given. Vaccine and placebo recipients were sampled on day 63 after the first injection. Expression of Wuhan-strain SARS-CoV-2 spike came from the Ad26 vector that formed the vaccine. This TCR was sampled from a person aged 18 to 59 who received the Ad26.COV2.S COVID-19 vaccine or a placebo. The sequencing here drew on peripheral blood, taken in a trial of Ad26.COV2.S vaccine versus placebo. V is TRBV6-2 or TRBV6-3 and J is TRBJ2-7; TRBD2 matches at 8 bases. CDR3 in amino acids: CASSGTSDEQYF. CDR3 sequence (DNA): TGTGCCAGCAGCGGGACTAGTGACGAGCAGTACTTC.